This T cell receptor beta chain was retrieved from a study of blood T cell repertoires in COVID-19. V shed 5 bases, J shed 4 bases, and the junction held 5 bases outside the gene matches. The CDR3 is made up of 14 amino acids. The germline CDR1 and CDR2 sequences are SGHNT and YENEEA. The protocol was immunoSEQ multiplex PCR, while the TCRdb copy is restricted to in-frame clones and leaves out a portion. Of nearly 350,000 clones listed, roughly 87% are singletons. All enrollees were roughly 18 to 89 years old and from some 24 US areas. The sequencing sample was made of PBMCs or T cells enriched from blood (not recorded which). The receptor comes from a woman in her twenties or thirties who had recovered from COVID-19. The chain is built from TRBV11-3 and TRBJ2-7, with 10 positions matching TRBD1. CDR3 residues: CASSQGDRGYEQYF. CDR3 DNA: TGTGCCAGCAGCCAGGGGGACAGGGGTTACGAGCAGTACTTC.